This TCR beta chain appears in the sequencing data of a study of metastatic and nonmetastatic thyroid tumors. MiXCR re-clonotyped the PCR reads for TCRdb. The sample yields around 24,000 clones, less than 15% seen once. The entire patient cohort was treatment-naive prior to thyroid surgery. This clone was seen at least ten times. V was clipped by 0 bases and J by 7 bases; unmatched bases: 9. Germline values: CDR1 SGHNT, CDR2 YENEEA. The CDR3 is made up of 16 amino acids. Sequencing input: blood. The TCR originated in a female donor with papillary thyroid cancer or a benign thyroid nodule (not recorded which). Some clones in this sample may be carry-over from other donors' samples. This chain links TRBV11-3 with TRBJ2-1, with 7 bases identical to TRBD2. The CDR3 DNA reads TGTGCCAGCAGCTTAGAGGGGGGAGGGCCAGGGAATGAGCAGTTCTTC. It yields the protein CASSLEGGGPGNEQFF. The full variable domain, rest sourced from reference TRBV11-3 and TRBJ2-1, is EAGVVQSPRYKIIEKKQPVAFWCNPISGHNTLYWYLQNLGQGPELLIRYENEEAVDDSQLPKDRFSAERLKGVDSTLKIQPAELGDSAVYLCASSLEGGGPGNEQFFGPGTRLTVL.